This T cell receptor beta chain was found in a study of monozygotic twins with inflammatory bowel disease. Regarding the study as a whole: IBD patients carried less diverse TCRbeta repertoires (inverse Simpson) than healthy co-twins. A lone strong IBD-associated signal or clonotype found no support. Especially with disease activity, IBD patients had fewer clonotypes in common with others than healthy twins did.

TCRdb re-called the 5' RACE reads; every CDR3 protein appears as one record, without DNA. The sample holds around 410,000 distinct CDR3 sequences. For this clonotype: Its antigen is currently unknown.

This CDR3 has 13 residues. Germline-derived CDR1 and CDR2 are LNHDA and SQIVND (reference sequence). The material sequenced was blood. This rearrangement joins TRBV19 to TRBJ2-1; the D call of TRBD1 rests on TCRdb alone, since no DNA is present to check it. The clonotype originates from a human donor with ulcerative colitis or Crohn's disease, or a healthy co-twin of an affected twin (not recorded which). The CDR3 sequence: CASRGQPYNEQFF.